Listed below are T cell receptor beta chains from one sample, sequenced in a study of vaccination effects on CD4 cells after COVID-19. This table comes from immunoSEQ multiplex PCR, and its TCRdb copy is limited to in-frame clones, with some not included. The data contain tens of thousands of clones, over 75% of them singletons. These receptors lack a known antigen. The starting material was CD4+ T cells from PBMCs cultured with SARS-CoV-2 spike peptides, obtained after COVID-19 vaccination. The receptors stem from a human donor who received a COVID-19 vaccine. Some clones in this sample may be carry-over from other donors' samples. The CDR3 runs from the conserved cysteine through the conserved F or W. A D gene is named only where the DNA matches it firmly. A clone size is listed for some rows: how often the clone was seen (once, few, many), or a class if it is expanded.

clone_size,j_call,d_call,v_call,cdr3_nt,cdr3_aa
-,TRBJ1-2,TRBD1,TRBV7-9,TGTGCCAGCAGCTTGGGACAGGGCCTCAGCTACACCTTC,CASSLGQGLSYTF
-,TRBJ2-1,TRBD1,TRBV5-4,TGTGCCAGCAGCTTGGGGGACAGGTCGATAAGTGAGCAGTTCTTC,CASSLGDRSISEQFF
once,TRBJ2-3,TRBD2,TRBV6-1,TGTGCCAGCAGTGAAGCGGCGGGTAGCGGGGGGAGCACAGATACGCAGTATTTT,CASSEAAGSGGSTDTQYF
few,TRBJ1-1,-,TRBV7-9,TGTGCCAGCAGCTCGCAGGGGAGCACTGAAGCTTTCTTT,CASSSQGSTEAFF
once,TRBJ2-3,-,TRBV11-3,TGTGCCAGCAGCTTAGAGGGGGCAGATACGCAGTATTTT,CASSLEGADTQYF
-,TRBJ2-2,TRBD2,TRBV4-1,TGCGCCAGCAGCCAATCGGGACTAGCGGGGGTCACCGGGGAGCTGTTTTTT,CASSQSGLAGVTGELFF
-,TRBJ2-3,TRBD2,TRBV27,TGTGCCAGCAGTTTCGTTAGCGGGGGGAGCACAGATACGCAGTATTTT,CASSFVSGGSTDTQYF
-,TRBJ2-5,TRBD1,TRBV28,TGTGCCAGCATCTCCCGGGACAGGGGATTTGAGACCCAGTACTTC,CASISRDRGFETQYF
once,TRBJ2-1,-,TRBV3-1/TRBV3-2,TGTGCCAGCAGCCAAGAGCTCCTCTCCTACAATGAGCAGTTCTTC,CASSQELLSYNEQFF
-,TRBJ1-1,TRBD1,TRBV18,TGTGCCAGCTCGCGGACAGGGGGCGCGAGGGGCACTGAAGCTTTCTTT,CASSRTGGARGTEAFF
-,TRBJ2-3,-,TRBV5-5,TGTGCCAGCAGCTTCCAGGTCACAGATACGCAGTATTTT,CASSFQVTDTQYF
-,TRBJ2-6,-,TRBV7-3,TGTGCCAGCAGCATAACAACAGCCTCTGGGGCCAACGTCCTGACTTTC,CASSITTASGANVLTF
-,TRBJ2-5,-,TRBV29-1,TGCAGCGTTGAAGTAACTAGACAAGAGACCCAGTACTTC,CSVEVTRQETQYF
-,TRBJ2-3,-,TRBV5-8,TGTGCCAGCAGCTCAAACTTGGGCTCGGATACGCAGTATTTT,CASSSNLGSDTQYF
-,TRBJ2-5,-,TRBV7-2,TGTGCCAGCAGCTTAGGGGAAAGGTTGACCCAGTACTTC,CASSLGERLTQYF
-,TRBJ2-5,TRBD2,TRBV5-8,TGTGCCAGCAGGCCACTAGCGGGGGGCCTGGACCCCCAAGAGACCCAGTACTTC,CASRPLAGGLDPQETQYF
-,TRBJ2-3,-,TRBV6-5,TGTGCCAGCAGTTACTCGCATCAGGGTTTCGAAGATACGCAGTATTTT,CASSYSHQGFEDTQYF
-,TRBJ1-1,-,TRBV6-5,TGTGCCAGCAGTTCGGACTGGAACACTGAAGCTTTCTTT,CASSSDWNTEAFF
-,TRBJ1-3,-,TRBV28,TGTGCCAGCAGTTCCCCCCGGGGGGGGGTTCGAAACACCATATATTTT,CASSSPRGGVRNTIYF
-,TRBJ2-3,-,TRBV2,TGTGCCAGCAGTGGGGGACTCTCGACAGATACGCAGTATTTT,CASSGGLSTDTQYF
-,TRBJ2-1,TRBD2,TRBV3-1/TRBV3-2,TGTGCCAGCAGCCAAGCCTCTTGGGGGGGAAAGCAGTTCTTC,CASSQASWGGKQFF
-,TRBJ2-3,TRBD1,TRBV2,TGTGCCAGCAGCGAGGTGGACAGGGGGTTGGATACGCAGTATTTT,CASSEVDRGLDTQYF
-,TRBJ1-1,-,TRBV18,TGTGCCAGCTCCTTTGGACAGCAGAACACTGAAGCTTTCTTT,CASSFGQQNTEAFF
-,TRBJ2-1,TRBD2,TRBV2,TGTGCCAGCAGTGATAGGCGGGGGGGCTGGGATGAGCAGTTCTTC,CASSDRRGGWDEQFF
-,TRBJ2-5,-,TRBV15,TGTGCCACCAGCCTGGAGCCTACCGGAGGGACCCAGTACTTC,CATSLEPTGGTQYF
-,TRBJ1-5,-,TRBV28,TGTGCCAGCAGTTTAAACCCAGGGGGCAATCAGCCCCAGCATTTT,CASSLNPGGNQPQHF
-,TRBJ2-1,TRBD2,TRBV5-6,TGTGCCAGCAGCTCTACGGGGGGGGTGAATGAGCAGTTCTTC,CASSSTGGVNEQFF
-,TRBJ2-5,TRBD1,TRBV6-5,TGTGCCAGCAGTCCGGACAGGGGTGGAGAGACCCAGTACTTC,CASSPDRGGETQYF
-,TRBJ1-6,-,TRBV3-1/TRBV3-2,TGTGCCAGCAGCCAAAGCGGGGGGGATTCACCCCTCCACTTT,CASSQSGGDSPLHF
-,TRBJ2-2,TRBD2,TRBV5-1,TGCGCCAGCAGCTTGGAGGTAGCGGGGTCAAACACCGGGGAGCTGTTTTTT,CASSLEVAGSNTGELFF
-,TRBJ2-1,-,TRBV28,TGTGCCAGCAGTTTCCTCTACAATGAGCAGTTCTTC,CASSFLYNEQFF
-,TRBJ2-5,TRBD2,TRBV29-1,TGCAGCGCGACTAGCGGGGGACAAGAGACCCAGTACTTC,CSATSGGQETQYF
-,TRBJ1-4,TRBD1,TRBV3-1/TRBV3-2,TGTGCCAGCAGCCAAAACAGGGGGATCACTAATGAAAAACTGTTTTTT,CASSQNRGITNEKLFF
-,TRBJ2-6,-,TRBV7-2,TGTGCCAGCAGCGGGAGGACAGCCTACTCTGGGGCCAACGTCCTGACTTTC,CASSGRTAYSGANVLTF
-,TRBJ1-5,-,TRBV12-5,TGTGCTAGTGGAAAGGGGAACAGGGACGGTCAGCCCCAGCATTTT,CASGKGNRDGQPQHF
-,TRBJ2-3,-,TRBV19,TGTGCCAGTAGTATTTCCGGGACCCTCAGCGGAGATACGCAGTATTTT,CASSISGTLSGDTQYF
once,TRBJ2-1,-,TRBV15,TGTGCCACCAGCAGAAGTCAGAGCTCCTACAATGAGCAGTTCTTC,CATSRSQSSYNEQFF
-,TRBJ2-3,TRBD1,TRBV9,TGTGCCAGCAGCCTGACAGGGGACACAGATACGCAGTATTTT,CASSLTGDTDTQYF
-,TRBJ2-3,-,TRBV7-6,TGTGCCAGCAGCTCAGATAGCGGTTCCACAGATACGCAGTATTTT,CASSSDSGSTDTQYF
-,TRBJ1-5,TRBD1,TRBV19,TGTGCCAGTAGTGTTCCGGGACAGGCTGATCAGCCCCAGCATTTT,CASSVPGQADQPQHF
-,TRBJ2-2,TRBD1,TRBV6-5,TGTGCCAGCAGTAGGACAGGGGTCAACACCGGGGAGCTGTTTTTT,CASSRTGVNTGELFF
-,TRBJ1-2,TRBD1,TRBV6-5,TGTGCCAGCAGAGACAGGGGCCAGACTTTCTATGGCTACACCTTC,CASRDRGQTFYGYTF
-,TRBJ1-5,-,TRBV19,TGTGCCAGTAGTATCCCCGGGGATAGCAATCAGCCCCAGCATTTT,CASSIPGDSNQPQHF
-,TRBJ1-2,-,TRBV5-1,TGCGCCAGCAGCGATCAAGGACAATCAAACTATGGCTACACCTTC,CASSDQGQSNYGYTF
-,TRBJ2-1,-,TRBV12-2,TGTGCAAGTCGCTTTTGGACTAGCCCATCCTACAATGAGCAGTTCTTC,CASRFWTSPSYNEQFF
-,TRBJ1-1,-,TRBV6-5,TGTGCCAGCAGCGTTATCAAGGGCACTGAAGCTTTCTTT,CASSVIKGTEAFF
-,TRBJ1-6,-,TRBV7-2,TGTGCCAGCAGCTTAGAGGTCAGGGGTAATTCACCCCTCCACTTT,CASSLEVRGNSPLHF
-,TRBJ2-5,TRBD1,TRBV5-1,TGCGCCAGCAGCTTGATGGGACAGCAACAAGAGACCCAGTACTTC,CASSLMGQQQETQYF
-,TRBJ2-2,-,TRBV29-1,TGCAGCGTTGACGGGGGGACAGACACCGGGGAGCTGTTTTTT,CSVDGGTDTGELFF
-,TRBJ1-1,-,TRBV5-1,TGCGCCAGCAGCTTAGGGACAACTTGGCGGAACACTGAAGCTTTCTTT,CASSLGTTWRNTEAFF
medium-sized,TRBJ2-3,-,TRBV7-3,TGTGCCAGCAGCTTAATAAGCCAGGGGCAAGATACGCAGTATTTT,CASSLISQGQDTQYF
-,TRBJ2-5,-,TRBV18,TGTGCCAGCTCACCATCCGGCACCCAAGAGACCCAGTACTTC,CASSPSGTQETQYF